The source of this TCR beta chain is a study of a mutant IDH1 vaccine in newly diagnosed glioma. Study details: Investigators started vaccination 4-6 weeks after radiotherapy alone, or with temozolomide cycles. Notes on the study in general: Induction of immune responses by the vaccine occurred in about 93% of patients.

Time point noted: week 35, safety follow-up. The content of each vaccine dose was 300 ug of mutant IDH1 20-mer peptide, and topical imiquimod accompanied it. Administration of eight vaccinations to patients took place in weeks 1, 3, 5, 7, 11, 15, 19, 23. There are 15 residues in the CDR3. The J segment lost 4 bases and the V segment lost 3 bases, leaving 2 bases of the junction unmatched. Germline V CDR1 and CDR2: MRHNA, SNTAGT. Only in-frame clones appear in the TCRdb table, and some are missing; sequencing was by immunoSEQ multiplex PCR. The sample shows tens of thousands of clones, 76% of them seen only once. As regards this clone: Antigen: not known.

The chain employs TRBV6-4 and TRBJ2-1; TRBD2 aligns across 11 bases. Here the sequenced sample was PBMCs, taken from a glioma patient whose treatment included an IDH1 peptide vaccine. This receptor was taken from a man aged 35-49 years with glioma. The CDR3 reads CASSETSGEYNEQFF. CDR3 in DNA: TGTGCCAGCAGTGAGACTAGCGGGGAATACAATGAGCAGTTCTTC.